Listed below are T cell receptor beta chains from one sample, sequenced in a study of blood T cell repertoires in COVID-19. The assay was immunoSEQ multiplex PCR, and TCRdb's table has in-frame clones only and misses some. This sample yields around 340,000 clones, of which about 86% are seen a single time; around 7.4% belongs to the top ten. Source material: peripheral blood. These receptors were taken from a woman aged 55-70 years with COVID-19, enrolled during active disease. Both conserved end residues are part of each CDR3. D genes are given only for firm matches. Expanded clones are given a class, and other clones once, few, many or no size at all.

>few|TRBD2|TRBV11-3|TRBJ2-3
TGTGCCAGCAGCTTAGGTTACAGCGGGGGGACAGATACGCAGTATTTT
CASSLGYSGGTDTQYF
>NA|NA|TRBV4-3|TRBJ1-4
TGCGCCAGCAGCCAAGACAGGGCTGGGGAAAAACTGTTTTTT
CASSQDRAGEKLFF
>NA|TRBD2|TRBV10-1|TRBJ2-1
TGCGCCAGCAGTGAGTCCAGACTAGCGGGGGGGCAGAGCTCCTACAATGAGCAGTTCTTC
CASSESRLAGGQSSYNEQFF
>NA|TRBD2|TRBV7-2|TRBJ2-2
TGTGCCCCCCGAGGGAGGGAAACCGGGGAGCTGTTTTTT
CAPRGRETGELFF
>NA|NA|TRBV5-1|TRBJ1-3
TGCGCCAGCAGCTCTACAGTGAGCTCTGGAAACACCATATATTTT
CASSSTVSSGNTIYF
>NA|NA|TRBV27|TRBJ2-3
TGTGCCAGCAGTTTCGGGGGGCGAACAGATACGCAGTATTTT
CASSFGGRTDTQYF
>NA|NA|TRBV19|TRBJ1-6
TGTGCCAGTAGACCACAGGGTAGAGATTCACCCCTCCACTTT
CASRPQGRDSPLHF
>few|TRBD2|TRBV11-2|TRBJ2-3
TGTGCCAGCAGCTCCCCAGCGGGGGGGTATTCCGATACGCAGTATTTT
CASSSPAGGYSDTQYF
>NA|TRBD1|TRBV30|TRBJ2-2
TGTGCCTGGTCACGGGACAGGTTGACCGGGGAGCTGTTTTTT
CAWSRDRLTGELFF
>NA|TRBD2|TRBV5-4|TRBJ2-5
TGTGCCAGCAGCTTGGGGGGGGGTCAAGAGACCCAGTACTTC
CASSLGGGQETQYF
>NA|NA|TRBV3-1/TRBV3-2|TRBJ1-2
TGTGCCAGCAGCCCCGGACACGACTATGGCTACACCTTC
CASSPGHDYGYTF
>NA|NA|TRBV7-9|TRBJ2-5
TGTGCCAGCAGCTTAGCTGGGGCAGTCCAAGAGACCCAGTACTTC
CASSLAGAVQETQYF
>NA|TRBD1|TRBV5-8|TRBJ2-2
TGTGCCAGCAGCTTTACCGGGACAGGGTCTATCGGGGAGCTGTTTTTT
CASSFTGTGSIGELFF
>NA|NA|TRBV13|TRBJ2-3
TGTGCCAGCAGCTTCGCAGATACGCAGTATTTT
CASSFADTQYF
>NA|NA|TRBV6-1|TRBJ1-2
TGTGCCAGCAGTGAAGAAGGGAGGGCGTGGAATGGCTACACCTTC
CASSEEGRAWNGYTF
>NA|NA|TRBV19|TRBJ2-7
TGTGCCAGTAGCGGTTGGACGGACAGCTCCTACGAGCAGTACTTC
CASSGWTDSSYEQYF
>NA|NA|TRBV7-8|TRBJ1-2
TGTGCCAGCAGCTTAAGCGGAGGGGTCCTAGTTAGTTTTGGCTACACCTTC
CASSLSGGVLVSFGYTF
>NA|NA|TRBV21-1|TRBJ1-5
TGTGCCAGCAGCAAAATAGGTAGGGGGAATCAGCCCCAGCATTTT
CASSKIGRGNQPQHF
>NA|NA|TRBV7-2|TRBJ2-1
TGTGCCAGCAGCTTAAGACACCTACAGGGTGAGCAGTTCTTC
CASSLRHLQGEQFF
>NA|NA|TRBV7-9|TRBJ1-1
TGTGCCAGCAGTTTTCAGGGAAGCATGAACACTGAAGCTTTCTTT
CASSFQGSMNTEAFF
>NA|NA|TRBV5-5|TRBJ1-2
TGTGCCAGCATGACTGGGACACCGAAAACCTATGGCTACACCTTC
CASMTGTPKTYGYTF
>NA|TRBD1|TRBV5-4|TRBJ1-6
TGTGCCAGCAGCTTCGGACAGGACCCCTATAATTCACCCCTCCACTTT
CASSFGQDPYNSPLHF
>NA|NA|TRBV30|TRBJ1-2
TGTGCCTGGAGTGGGGACATCTCTAACTATGGCTACACCTTC
CAWSGDISNYGYTF
>NA|NA|TRBV18|TRBJ1-4
TGTGCCAGCTCACCATTTGAAGAGGGAGGTGAAAAACTGTTTTTT
CASSPFEEGGEKLFF
>NA|TRBD1|TRBV9|TRBJ1-4
TGTGCCAGCAGCCCTCAGACCGGGACAGAAAATGGAAAACTGTTTTTT
CASSPQTGTENGKLFF
>NA|NA|TRBV5-1|TRBJ1-4
TGCGCCAGCAGCTTTTACGGTGCAACTAATGAAAAACTGTTTTTT
CASSFYGATNEKLFF
>NA|NA|TRBV7-9|TRBJ1-4
TGTGCCAGCAGCTCTAGGGGGAATGAAAAACTGTTTTTT
CASSSRGNEKLFF
>NA|NA|TRBV6-1|TRBJ1-2
TGTGCCAGCAGTGAGGCACAGGGAGGCTACACCTTC
CASSEAQGGYTF
>NA|TRBD2|TRBV10-1|TRBJ2-3
TGCGCCAGCAGTCCCGGACTAGTGCCAGATACGCAGTATTTT
CASSPGLVPDTQYF